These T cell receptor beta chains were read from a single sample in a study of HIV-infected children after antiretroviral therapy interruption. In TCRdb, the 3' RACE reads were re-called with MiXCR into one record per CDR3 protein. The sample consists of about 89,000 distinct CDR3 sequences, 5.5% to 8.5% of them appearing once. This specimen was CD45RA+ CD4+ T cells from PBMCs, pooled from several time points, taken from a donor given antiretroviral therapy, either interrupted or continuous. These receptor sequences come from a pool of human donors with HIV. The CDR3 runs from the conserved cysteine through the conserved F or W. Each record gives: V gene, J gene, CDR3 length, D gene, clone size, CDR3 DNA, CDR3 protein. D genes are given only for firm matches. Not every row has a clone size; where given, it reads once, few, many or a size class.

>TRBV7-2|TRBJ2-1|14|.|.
TGTGCCAGCAGCTTAGGGGTTAGCGTGGGGGCGCAGTTCTTC
CASSLGVSVGAQFF
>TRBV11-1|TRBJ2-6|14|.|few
TGTGCCAGCAGCTCCCTATCTGGGGCCAACGTCCTGACTTTC
CASSSLSGANVLTF
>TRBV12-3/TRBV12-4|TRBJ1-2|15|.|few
TGTGCCAGCAGTCTGTCGGGACTGACTAACTATGGCTACACCTTC
CASSLSGLTNYGYTF
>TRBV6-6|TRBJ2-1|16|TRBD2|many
TGTGCCAGCAGTTACTCCCGGGGGGGTCGAGGCAATGAGCAGTTCTTC
CASSYSRGGRGNEQFF
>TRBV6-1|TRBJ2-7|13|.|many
TGTGCCAGCACTCCAGGAGGGTCCGACGAGCAGTACTTC
CASTPGGSDEQYF
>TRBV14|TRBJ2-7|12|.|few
TGTGCCAGCAGCCAGGAAACAGGCGAGCAGTACTTC
CASSQETGEQYF
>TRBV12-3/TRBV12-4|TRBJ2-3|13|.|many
TGTGCCAGCAGTTTTATCGGGGAAGATACGCAGTATTTT
CASSFIGEDTQYF
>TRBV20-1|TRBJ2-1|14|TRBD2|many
TGCAGTGCTAAACTAGCGGGGATATACAATGAGCAGTTCTTC
CSAKLAGIYNEQFF
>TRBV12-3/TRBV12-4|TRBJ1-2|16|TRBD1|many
TGTGCCAGCAGTCTGGACAGGGGGCGCGGAAACTATGGCTACACCTTC
CASSLDRGRGNYGYTF
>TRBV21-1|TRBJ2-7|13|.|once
TGTGCCAGCAGCAAACGGCTAGCCTACGAGCAGTACTTC
CASSKRLAYEQYF
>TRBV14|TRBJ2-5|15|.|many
TGTGCCAGCAGCCAAATATTCTCAGGGCAAGAGACCCAGTACTTC
CASSQIFSGQETQYF
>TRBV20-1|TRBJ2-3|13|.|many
TGCAGTGCTCTAAGGGGTAGCACAGATACGCAGTATTTT
CSALRGSTDTQYF
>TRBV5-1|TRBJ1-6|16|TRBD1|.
TGCGCCAGCAGCTCGGGACAGCCCTCCTATAATTCACCCCTCCACTTT
CASSSGQPSYNSPLHF
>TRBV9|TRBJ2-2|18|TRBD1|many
TGTGCCAGCAGCGTTAACACCCAGGGGACAGTGAACACCGGGGAGCTGTTTTTT
CASSVNTQGTVNTGELFF
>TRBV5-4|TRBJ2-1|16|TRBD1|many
TGTGCCAGCAGCTTGTCTCCAGGACAGGTAGTCAATGAGCAGTTCTTC
CASSLSPGQVVNEQFF
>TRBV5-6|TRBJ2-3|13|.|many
TGTGCCAGCAGCTTTCTGGGGGCAGATACGCAGTATTTT
CASSFLGADTQYF
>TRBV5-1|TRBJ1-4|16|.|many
TGCGCCAGCAGCCAATACAGCGGGTCAACTAATGAAAAACTGTTTTTT
CASSQYSGSTNEKLFF
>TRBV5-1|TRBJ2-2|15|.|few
TGCGCCAGCAGCCGCGAAAACAGGGACACCGGGGAGCTGTTTTTT
CASSRENRDTGELFF
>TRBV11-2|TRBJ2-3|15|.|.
TGTGCCAGCAGCCCTGCGGTCGTGAGCACAGATACGCAGTATTTT
CASSPAVVSTDTQYF
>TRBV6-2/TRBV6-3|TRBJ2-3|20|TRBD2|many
TGTGCCAGCAGCACCTTCCCGACGGGAGGGCCTCCCGACAACACAGATACGCAGTATTTT
CASSTFPTGGPPDNTDTQYF
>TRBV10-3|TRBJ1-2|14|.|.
TGTGCCATCAGTTCGGACAGACATCCGTATGGCTACACCTTC
CAISSDRHPYGYTF
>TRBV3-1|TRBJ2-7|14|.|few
TGTGCCAGCAGCCAGGTGATAGCATCCTACGAGCAGTACTTC
CASSQVIASYEQYF
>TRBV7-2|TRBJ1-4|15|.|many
TGTGCCAGCAGCTTAGGAGAAGCAACTAATGAAAAACTGTTTTTT
CASSLGEATNEKLFF
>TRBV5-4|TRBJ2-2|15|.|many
TGTGCCAGCAGCTCAAAAATCGCGAACACCGGGGAGCTGTTTTTT
CASSSKIANTGELFF
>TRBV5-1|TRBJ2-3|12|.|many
TGCGCCAGCATCGGGGGAAGCGATACGCAGTATTTT
CASIGGSDTQYF
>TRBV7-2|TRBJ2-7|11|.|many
TGTGCCAGCAGCTTCCGATACGAGCAGTACTTC
CASSFRYEQYF
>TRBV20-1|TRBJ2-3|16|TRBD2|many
TGCAGTGCTATCGGGCTAGCGGGACCAAACACAGATACGCAGTATTTT
CSAIGLAGPNTDTQYF
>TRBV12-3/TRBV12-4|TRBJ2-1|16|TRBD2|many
TGTGCCAGCAGTTTAATCCTAGCGGGTTTGTACAATGAGCAGTTCTTC
CASSLILAGLYNEQFF
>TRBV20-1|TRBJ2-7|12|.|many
TGCAGTGCTGGGGGAAATAGGTACGAGCAGTACTTC
CSAGGNRYEQYF
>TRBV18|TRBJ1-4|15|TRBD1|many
TGTGCCAGCTCACCAGGGACAGGGGCTACTGAAAAACTGTTTTTT
CASSPGTGATEKLFF
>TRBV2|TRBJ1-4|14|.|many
TGTGCCAGGGGGGTCGGGGGAGCCGGTGAAAAACTGTTTTTT
CARGVGGAGEKLFF